This paragraph reports one TCR beta chain. Its antigen is unidentified. This CDR3 is built from 13 residues. The ends were cut back, 7 bases at V and 2 bases at J, with 9 bases in the middle. CDR1 and CDR2 from the germline V gene are MNHNY and SVGAGI (reference sequence). During the collection period, no donor immune events like infections were recorded. Generated by immunoSEQ multiplex PCR, the TCRdb table keeps only in-frame clones and is missing some. This table holds roughly 56,000 clones, around 83% found once. The data stem from a study of identifying expanded T cells in peripheral blood. General study points: Roughly two-week clone count variance significantly increased as total template count grew. About 1.2 clones differed between technical replicates, versus approximately 16 and 20 over time.

This TCR came from a person aged 18 to 69 in good health. The sample was blood. V usage is TRBV6-6 and J usage is TRBJ1-5; no reliable D call. CDR3 residues: CASMQDGNQPQHF. The CDR3 DNA reads TGTGCCAGCATGCAGGACGGCAATCAGCCCCAGCATTTT.